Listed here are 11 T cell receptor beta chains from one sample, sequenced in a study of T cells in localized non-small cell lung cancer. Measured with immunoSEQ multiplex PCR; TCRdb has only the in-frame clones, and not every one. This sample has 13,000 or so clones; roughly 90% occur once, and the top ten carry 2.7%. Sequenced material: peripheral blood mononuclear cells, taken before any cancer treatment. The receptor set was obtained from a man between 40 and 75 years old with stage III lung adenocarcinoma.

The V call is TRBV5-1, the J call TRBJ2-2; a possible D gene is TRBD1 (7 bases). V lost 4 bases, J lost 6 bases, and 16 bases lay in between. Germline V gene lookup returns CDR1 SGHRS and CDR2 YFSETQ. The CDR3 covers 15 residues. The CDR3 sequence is CASSQGGVRAGELFF. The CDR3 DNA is TGCGCCAGCAGCCAGGGGGGCGTCAGGGCCGGGGAGCTGTTTTTT. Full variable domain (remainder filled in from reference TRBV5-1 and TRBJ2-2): KAGVTQTPRYLIKTRGQQVTLSCSPISGHRSVSWYQQTPGQGLQFLFEYFSETQRNKGNFPGRFSGRQFSNSRSEMNVSTLELGDSALYLCASSQGGVRAGELFFGEGSRLTVL.

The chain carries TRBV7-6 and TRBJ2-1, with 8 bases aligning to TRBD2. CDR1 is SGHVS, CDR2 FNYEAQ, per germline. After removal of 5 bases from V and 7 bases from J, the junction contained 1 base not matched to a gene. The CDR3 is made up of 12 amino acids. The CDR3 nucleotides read TGTGCCAGCAGCCCTAGCGGGAATGAGCAGTTCTTC. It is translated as CASSPSGNEQFF.

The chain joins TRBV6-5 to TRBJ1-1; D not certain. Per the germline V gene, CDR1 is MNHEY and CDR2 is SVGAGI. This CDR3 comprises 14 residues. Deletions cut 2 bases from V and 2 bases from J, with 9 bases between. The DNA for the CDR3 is TGTGCCAGCAGTTACGCGGGCACCAACACTGAAGCTTTCTTT. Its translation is CASSYAGTNTEAFF.

CDR3: CAISESRSLYEQYF. The CDR3 region has the DNA TGTGCCATCAGTGAGTCGCGGAGCCTTTACGAGCAGTACTTC. The chain couples TRBV10-3 to TRBJ2-7; no clear D gene. Germline V CDR1 and CDR2: ENHRY, SYGVKD. Trimming shortened V by 0 bases and J by 4 bases, and 10 bases separated the two germline ends. The CDR3 consists of 14 residues.

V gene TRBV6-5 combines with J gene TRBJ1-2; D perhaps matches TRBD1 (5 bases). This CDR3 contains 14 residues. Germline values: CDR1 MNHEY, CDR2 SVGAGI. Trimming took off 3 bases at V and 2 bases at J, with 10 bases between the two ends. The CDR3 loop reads CASSYSGKNYGYTF. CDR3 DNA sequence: TGTGCCAGCAGTTATTCAGGGAAAAACTATGGCTACACCTTC.

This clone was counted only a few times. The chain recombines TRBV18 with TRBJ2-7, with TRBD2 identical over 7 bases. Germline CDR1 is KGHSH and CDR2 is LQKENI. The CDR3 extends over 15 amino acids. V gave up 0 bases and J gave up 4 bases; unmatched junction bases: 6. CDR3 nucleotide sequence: TGTGCCAGCTCACCACCAAGCGGGACGGGTTACGAGCAGTACTTC. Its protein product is CASSPPSGTGYEQYF.

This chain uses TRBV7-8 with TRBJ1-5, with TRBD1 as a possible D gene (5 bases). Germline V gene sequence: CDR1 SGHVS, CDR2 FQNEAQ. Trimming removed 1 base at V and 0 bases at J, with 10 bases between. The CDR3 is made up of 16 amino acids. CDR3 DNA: TGTGCCAGCAGCTTAGGACAGTTCTATAGCAATCAGCCCCAGCATTTT. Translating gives CASSLGQFYSNQPQHF.

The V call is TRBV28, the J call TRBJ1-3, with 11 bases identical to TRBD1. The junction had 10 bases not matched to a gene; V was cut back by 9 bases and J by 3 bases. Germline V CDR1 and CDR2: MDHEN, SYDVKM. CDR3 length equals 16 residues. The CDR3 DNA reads TGTGCCAGTCTAACCGGGACAGGGGGTTATGGAAACACCATATATTTT. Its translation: CASLTGTGGYGNTIYF.

This CDR3 reads CASSQLRGEQYF. The CDR3 DNA follows: TGTGCCAGCAGTCAGCTCAGGGGCGAGCAGTACTTC. The V call is TRBV6-5, the J call TRBJ2-7, with a possible D match to TRBD1 (6 bases). In germline, CDR1 is MNHEY, CDR2 SVGAGI. The CDR3 length is 12 residues. With 5 bases removed from V and 6 bases from J, the gap between germline ends came to 11 bases.

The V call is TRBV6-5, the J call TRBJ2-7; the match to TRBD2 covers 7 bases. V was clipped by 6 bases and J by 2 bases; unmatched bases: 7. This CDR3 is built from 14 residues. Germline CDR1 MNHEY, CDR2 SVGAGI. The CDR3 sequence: CASRKGLPTYEQYF. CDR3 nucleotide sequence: TGTGCCAGCAGAAAGGGACTACCTACCTACGAGCAGTACTTC.

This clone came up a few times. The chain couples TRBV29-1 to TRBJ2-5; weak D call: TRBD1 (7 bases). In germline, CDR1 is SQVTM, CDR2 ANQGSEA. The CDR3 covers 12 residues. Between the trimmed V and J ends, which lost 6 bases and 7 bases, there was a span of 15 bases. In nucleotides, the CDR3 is TGCAGCGTAGACAGGGACGGGGGGACCCAGTACTTC. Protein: CSVDRDGGTQYF.